This T cell receptor (beta chain) was sequenced in a study of beta chain features in type 1 diabetes. This clone was seen repeatedly, ten times or more. The CDR3 is 15 amino acids. CDR1 and CDR2 (germline): SGHRS, YFSETQ. Trimming shortened V by 4 bases and J by 0 bases, and 14 bases separated the two germline ends. cDNA synthesis used the whole RNA isolate, giving expressed TCRB sequences. Only in-frame clones appear in the TCRdb table, and some are missing; sequencing was by immunoSEQ multiplex PCR. Of about 200,000 clones listed, roughly a tenth are singletons. The sequenced sample consisted of central memory CD4+ T cells from blood. The chain has TRBV5-1 and TRBJ2-7; D is perhaps TRBD1 (6 bases). The TCR sequence derives from a man aged 18-30 years in good health. Here the CDR3 reads CASSVVPGASYEQYF. Written as DNA, the CDR3 is TGCGCCAGCAGCGTGGTGCCAGGGGCCTCCTACGAGCAGTACTTC.